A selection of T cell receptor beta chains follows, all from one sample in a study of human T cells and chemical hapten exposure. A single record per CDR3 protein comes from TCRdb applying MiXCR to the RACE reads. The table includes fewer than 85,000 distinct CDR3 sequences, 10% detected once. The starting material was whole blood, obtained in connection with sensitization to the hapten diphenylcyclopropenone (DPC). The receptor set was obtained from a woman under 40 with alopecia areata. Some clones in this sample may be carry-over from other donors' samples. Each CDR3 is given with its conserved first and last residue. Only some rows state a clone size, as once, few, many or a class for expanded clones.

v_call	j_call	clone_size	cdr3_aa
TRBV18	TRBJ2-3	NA	CASRIQDTQYF
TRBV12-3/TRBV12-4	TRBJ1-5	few	CASSWGQRQPQHF
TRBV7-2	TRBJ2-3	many	CASSIRTGLSTDTQYF
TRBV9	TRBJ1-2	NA	CASSVATWGGNYGYTF
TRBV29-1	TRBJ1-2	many	CSVGRGVGHNYGYTF
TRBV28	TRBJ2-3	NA	CASSKGLAGPPSTDTQYF
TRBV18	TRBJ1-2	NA	CASSLDGDYGYTF
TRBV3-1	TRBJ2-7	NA	CASRGSGQSSYEQYF
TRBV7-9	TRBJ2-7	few	CASSFLQGIRNEQYF
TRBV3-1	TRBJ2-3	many	CASSQETDTQYF
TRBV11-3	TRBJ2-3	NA	CASSFEGSGTGSDTQYF
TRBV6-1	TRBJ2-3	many	CASTGGLSTDTQYF
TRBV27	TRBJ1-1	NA	CASSLSGFDGRAFF
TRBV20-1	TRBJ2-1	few	CSASQGGGGKYNEQFF
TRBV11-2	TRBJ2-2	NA	CASSFPPGELFF
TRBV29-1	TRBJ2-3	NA	CSVDTGLTDTQYF
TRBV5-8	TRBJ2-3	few	CASSLKAGRFTDTQYF
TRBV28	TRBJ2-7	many	CASSPSASGADEQYF
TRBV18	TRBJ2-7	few	CASSPRPDSYEQYF
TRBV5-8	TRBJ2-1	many	CASRIKTGLAGNNEQFF
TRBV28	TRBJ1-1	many	CASTAMNTEAFF
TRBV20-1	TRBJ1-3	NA	CSARHPGNTIYF
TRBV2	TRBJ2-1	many	CASSLTGDNEQFF
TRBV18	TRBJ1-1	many	CASSPAVGNTEAFF
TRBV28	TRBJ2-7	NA	CASGPPGLYTYEQYF
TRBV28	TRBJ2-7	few	CASSWTGDYEQYF
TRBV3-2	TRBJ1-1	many	CASSQGQQEDTEAFF
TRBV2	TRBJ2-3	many	CASSVGTSRSTDTQYF
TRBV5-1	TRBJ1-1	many	CASSPPGQGTEAFF
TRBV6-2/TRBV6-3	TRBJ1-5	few	CASSYTFGGNQPQHF
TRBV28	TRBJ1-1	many	CASTLRQGGFTEAFF
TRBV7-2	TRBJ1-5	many	CASSLRVNQPQHF
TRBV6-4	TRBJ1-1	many	CASSEMANTEAFF
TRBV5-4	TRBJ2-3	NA	CASSWGRSTDTQYF
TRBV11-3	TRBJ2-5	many	CASSSRPKETQYF
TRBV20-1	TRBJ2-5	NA	CSASRINQETQYF
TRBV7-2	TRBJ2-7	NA	CASSLAPDYEQYF
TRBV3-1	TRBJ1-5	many	CASSHRSGTDQPQHF
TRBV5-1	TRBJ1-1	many	CASSLVSSGTEAFF
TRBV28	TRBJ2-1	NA	CASIPTGSRGNEQFF
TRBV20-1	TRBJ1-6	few	CSARRPRNSPLHF
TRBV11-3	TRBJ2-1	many	CASSLVPSNEQFF
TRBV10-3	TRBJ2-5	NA	CAIGRQREETQYF
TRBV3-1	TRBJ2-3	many	CASSQHFSGRASTDTQYF
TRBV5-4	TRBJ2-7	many	CASSLAGASSYEQYF
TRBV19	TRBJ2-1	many	CASSIGLARIYNEQFF
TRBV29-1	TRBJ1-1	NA	CSVPGPGYTEAFF
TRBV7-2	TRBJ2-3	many	CASSGRRGGTITDTQYF
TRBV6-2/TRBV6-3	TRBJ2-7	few	CASSYSRGRSYEQYF
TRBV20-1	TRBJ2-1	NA	CSAPPASGGNEQFF
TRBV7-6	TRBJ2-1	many	CASSLGAGPVNEQFF
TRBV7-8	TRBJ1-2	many	CASSLRSDRDGYTF